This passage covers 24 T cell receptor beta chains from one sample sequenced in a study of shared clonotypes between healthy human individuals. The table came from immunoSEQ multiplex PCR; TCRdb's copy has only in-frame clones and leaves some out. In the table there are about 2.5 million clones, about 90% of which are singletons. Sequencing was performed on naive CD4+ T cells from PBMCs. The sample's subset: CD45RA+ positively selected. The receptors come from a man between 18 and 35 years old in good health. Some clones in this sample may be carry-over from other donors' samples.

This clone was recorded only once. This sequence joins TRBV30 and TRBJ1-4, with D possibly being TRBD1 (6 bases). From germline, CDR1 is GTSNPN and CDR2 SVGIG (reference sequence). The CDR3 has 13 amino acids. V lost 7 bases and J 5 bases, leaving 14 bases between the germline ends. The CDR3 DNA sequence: TGTGCCTTAAACCAAGACAGGAATGAAAAACTGTTTTTT. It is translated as CALNQDRNEKLFF. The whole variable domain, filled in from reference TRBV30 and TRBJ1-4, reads SQTIHQWPATLVQPVGSPLSLECTVEGTSNPNLYWYRQAAGRGLQLLFYSVGIGQISSEVPQNLSASRPQDRQFILSSKKLLLSDSGFYLCALNQDRNEKLFFGSGTQLSVL.

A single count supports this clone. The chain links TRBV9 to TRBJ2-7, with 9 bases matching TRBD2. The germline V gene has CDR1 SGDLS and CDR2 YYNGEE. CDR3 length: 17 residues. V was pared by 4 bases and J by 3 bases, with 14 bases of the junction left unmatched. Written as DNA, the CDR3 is TGTGCCAGCAGCCCCATGGCCCCCAGTAGCGGGAGCTACGAGCAGTACTTC. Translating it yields CASSPMAPSSGSYEQYF.

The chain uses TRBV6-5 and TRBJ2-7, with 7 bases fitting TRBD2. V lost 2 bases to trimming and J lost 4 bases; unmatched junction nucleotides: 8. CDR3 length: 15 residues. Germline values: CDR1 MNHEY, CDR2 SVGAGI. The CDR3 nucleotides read TGTGCCAGCAGTTACGCCGCGGGACTAAATTACGAGCAGTACTTC. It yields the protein CASSYAAGLNYEQYF.

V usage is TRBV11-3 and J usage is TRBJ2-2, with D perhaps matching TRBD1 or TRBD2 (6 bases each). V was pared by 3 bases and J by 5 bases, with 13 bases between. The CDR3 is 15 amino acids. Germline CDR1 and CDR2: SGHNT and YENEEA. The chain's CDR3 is CASSFPGAETGELFF. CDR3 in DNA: TGTGCCAGCAGCTTCCCGGGGGCAGAGACCGGGGAGCTGTTTTTT.

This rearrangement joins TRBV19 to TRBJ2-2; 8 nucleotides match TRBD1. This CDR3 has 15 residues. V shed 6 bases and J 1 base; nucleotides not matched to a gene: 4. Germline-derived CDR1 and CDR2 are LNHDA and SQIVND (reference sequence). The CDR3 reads CASRPGTGNTGELFF. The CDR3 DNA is TGTGCCAGTAGACCTGGGACAGGGAACACCGGGGAGCTGTTTTTT.

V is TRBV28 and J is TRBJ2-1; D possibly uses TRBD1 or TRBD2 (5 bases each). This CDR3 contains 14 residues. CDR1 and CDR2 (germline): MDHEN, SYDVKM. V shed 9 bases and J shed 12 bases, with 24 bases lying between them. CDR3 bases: TGTGCCAGTTCGATCGGGGCGCTACCAAGGGGGCAGTTCTTC. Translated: CASSIGALPRGQFF.

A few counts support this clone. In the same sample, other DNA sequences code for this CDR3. Here the CDR3 DNA reads TGTGCCATCAGTGAGAGCACAGATACGCAGTATTTT. Translation gives CAISESTDTQYF. The rearrangement joins TRBV10-3 to TRBJ2-3, with D uncertain. Germline V gene sequence: CDR1 ENHRY, CDR2 SYGVKD. Trimming took 2 bases from V and 0 from J, leaving 0 bases between them. The CDR3 has 12 amino acids.

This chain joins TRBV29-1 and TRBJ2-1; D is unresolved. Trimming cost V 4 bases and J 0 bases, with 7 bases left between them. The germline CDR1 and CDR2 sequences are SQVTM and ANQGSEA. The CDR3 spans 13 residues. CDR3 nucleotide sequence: TGCAGCGTTGTTCAGAGCTCCTACAATGAGCAGTTCTTC. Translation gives CSVVQSSYNEQFF.

The CDR3 sequence is CASSEGWAFF. The CDR3 coding sequence is TGTGCCAGCAGTGAAGGGTGGGCTTTCTTT. This chain links TRBV6-1 with TRBJ1-1; no definite D call. The length of the CDR3 is 10 residues. Germline CDR1 reads MNHNS; CDR2 reads SASEGT. V shed 1 base and J shed 11 bases, with 5 bases lying between them.

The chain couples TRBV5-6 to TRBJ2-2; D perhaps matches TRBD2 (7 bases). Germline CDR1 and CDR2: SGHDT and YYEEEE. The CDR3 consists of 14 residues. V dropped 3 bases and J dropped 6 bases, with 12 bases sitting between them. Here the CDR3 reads CASSSQGGAGELFF. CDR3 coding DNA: TGTGCCAGCAGCTCACAGGGAGGGGCCGGGGAGCTGTTTTTT.

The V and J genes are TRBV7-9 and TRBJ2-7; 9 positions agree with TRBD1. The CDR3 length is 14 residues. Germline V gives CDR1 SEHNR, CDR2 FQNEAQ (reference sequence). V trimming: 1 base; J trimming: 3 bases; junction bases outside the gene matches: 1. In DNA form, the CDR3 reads TGTGCCAGCAGCTTAGGACAGGGGGTCTACGAGCAGTACTTC. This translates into CASSLGQGVYEQYF.

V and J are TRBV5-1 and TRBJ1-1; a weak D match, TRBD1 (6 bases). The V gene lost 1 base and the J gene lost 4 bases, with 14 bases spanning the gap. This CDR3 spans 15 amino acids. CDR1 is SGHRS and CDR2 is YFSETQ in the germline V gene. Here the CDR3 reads CASSLPRGSGTEAFF. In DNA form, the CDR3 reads TGCGCCAGCAGCTTGCCCAGGGGAAGTGGCACTGAAGCTTTCTTT.

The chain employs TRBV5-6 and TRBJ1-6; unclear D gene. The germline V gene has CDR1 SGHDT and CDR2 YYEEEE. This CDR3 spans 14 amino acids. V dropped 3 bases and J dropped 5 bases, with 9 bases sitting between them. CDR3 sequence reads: CASSWERNNSPLHF. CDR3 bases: TGTGCCAGCAGCTGGGAAAGGAATAATTCACCCCTCCACTTT.

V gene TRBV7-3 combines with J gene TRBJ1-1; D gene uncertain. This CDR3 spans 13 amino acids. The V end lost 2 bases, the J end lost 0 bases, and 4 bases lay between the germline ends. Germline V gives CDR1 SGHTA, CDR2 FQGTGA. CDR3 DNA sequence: TGTGCCAGCAGCTTACAGTTGAACACTGAAGCTTTCTTT. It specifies CASSLQLNTEAFF.

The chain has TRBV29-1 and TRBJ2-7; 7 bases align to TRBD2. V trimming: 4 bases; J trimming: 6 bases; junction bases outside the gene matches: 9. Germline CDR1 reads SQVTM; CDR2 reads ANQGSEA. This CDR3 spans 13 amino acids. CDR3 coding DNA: TGCAGCGTTGGGCCGGGAGGTGCTGCCGAGCAGTACTTC. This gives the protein CSVGPGGAAEQYF.

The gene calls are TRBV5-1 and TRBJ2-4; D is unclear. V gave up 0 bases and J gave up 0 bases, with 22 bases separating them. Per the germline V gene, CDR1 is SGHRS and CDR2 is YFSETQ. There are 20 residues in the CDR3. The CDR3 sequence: CASSLGGSYGPGLAKNIQYF. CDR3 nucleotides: TGCGCCAGCAGCTTGGGAGGCAGCTACGGCCCAGGTCTAGCCAAAAACATTCAGTACTTC.

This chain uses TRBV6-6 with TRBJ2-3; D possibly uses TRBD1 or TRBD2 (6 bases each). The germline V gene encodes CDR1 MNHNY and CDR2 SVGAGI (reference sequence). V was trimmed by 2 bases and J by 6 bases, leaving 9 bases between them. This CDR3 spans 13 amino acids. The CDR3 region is CASSYPGADTQYF. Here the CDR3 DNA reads TGTGCCAGCAGTTACCCGGGGGCGGATACGCAGTATTTT.

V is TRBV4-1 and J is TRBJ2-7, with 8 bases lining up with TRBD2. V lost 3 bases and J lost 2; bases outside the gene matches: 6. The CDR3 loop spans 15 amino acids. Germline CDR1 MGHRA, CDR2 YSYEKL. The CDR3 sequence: CASSQEAGDPYEQYF. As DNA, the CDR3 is TGCGCCAGCAGCCAGGAAGCGGGAGACCCCTACGAGCAGTACTTC.

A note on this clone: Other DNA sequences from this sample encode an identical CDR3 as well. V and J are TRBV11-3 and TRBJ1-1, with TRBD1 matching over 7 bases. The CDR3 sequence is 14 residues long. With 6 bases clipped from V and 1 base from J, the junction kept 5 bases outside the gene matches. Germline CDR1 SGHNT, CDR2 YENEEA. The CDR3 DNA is TGTGCCAGCAGTTCACAGGGGTCGAACACTGAAGCTTTCTTT. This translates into CASSSQGSNTEAFF. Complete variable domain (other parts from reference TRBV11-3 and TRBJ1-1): EAGVVQSPRYKIIEKKQPVAFWCNPISGHNTLYWYLQNLGQGPELLIRYENEEAVDDSQLPKDRFSAERLKGVDSTLKIQPAELGDSAVYLCASSSQGSNTEAFFGQGTRLTVV.

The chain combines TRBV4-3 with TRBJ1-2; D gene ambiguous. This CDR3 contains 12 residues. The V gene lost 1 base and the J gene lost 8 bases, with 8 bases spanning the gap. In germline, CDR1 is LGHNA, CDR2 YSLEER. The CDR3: CASSQGLGGYTF. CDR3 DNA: TGCGCCAGCAGCCAAGGCCTGGGGGGCTACACCTTC.

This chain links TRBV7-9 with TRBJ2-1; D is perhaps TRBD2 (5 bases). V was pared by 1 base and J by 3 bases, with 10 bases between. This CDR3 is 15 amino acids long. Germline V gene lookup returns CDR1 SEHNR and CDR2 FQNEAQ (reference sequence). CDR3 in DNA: TGTGCCAGCAGCTTAGAGTCTAGCCGCTACAATGAGCAGTTCTTC. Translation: CASSLESSRYNEQFF.

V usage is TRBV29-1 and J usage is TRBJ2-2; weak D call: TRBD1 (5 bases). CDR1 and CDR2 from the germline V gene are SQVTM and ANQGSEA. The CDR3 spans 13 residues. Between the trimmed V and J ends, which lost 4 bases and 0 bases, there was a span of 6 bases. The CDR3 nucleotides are TGCAGCGTTGTGACAGCGAACACCGGGGAGCTGTTTTTT. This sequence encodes CSVVTANTGELFF.

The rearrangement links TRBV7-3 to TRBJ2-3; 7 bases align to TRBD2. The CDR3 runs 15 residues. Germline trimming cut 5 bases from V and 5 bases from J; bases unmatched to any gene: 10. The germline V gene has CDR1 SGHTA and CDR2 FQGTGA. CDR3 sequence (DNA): TGTGCCAGCAGCCCCCTGGGGGGGGTTGGAGATACGCAGTATTTT. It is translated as CASSPLGGVGDTQYF.

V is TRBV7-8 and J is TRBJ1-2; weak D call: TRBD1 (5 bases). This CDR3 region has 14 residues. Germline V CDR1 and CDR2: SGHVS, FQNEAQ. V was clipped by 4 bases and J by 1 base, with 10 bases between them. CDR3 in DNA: TGTGCCAGCAGCTCAGGGAGCTATAACTATGGCTACACCTTC. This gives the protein CASSSGSYNYGYTF.